This T cell receptor (beta chain) was retrieved from a study of tumor-infiltrating lymphocytes in primary liver carcinoma. This CDR3 is 14 amino acids long. A single count supports this clonotype. The final CDR3 position lacks the conserved phenylalanine or tryptophan, pointing to a likely read error. Starting material of 500 ng total RNA yielded TCR beta cDNA via a constant-region primer. Three nested multiplex PCR rounds, a slightly modified ARM-PCR method, built the TCR beta libraries. PCR rounds one and two used TRBV1-TRBV30 forward primers with a C-beta reverse primer for approximately 10 cycles each. TCRdb reprocessed the multiplex PCR reads via MiXCR and lists one record per CDR3 protein. The data show roughly 50,000 distinct CDR3 sequences, around three quarters seen once. It was from roughly 20-30 mg of unsorted bulk tissue that RNA and DNA were co-extracted.

This sequence joins TRBV12-3 or TRBV12-4 and TRBJ2-7; the D gene is possibly TRBD2 (5 bases). Sequenced input: liver tumor tissue from sampling region 2. The subset here: tumor region T2, inferior pole. The receptor was derived from a man aged 35-49 years with primary liver carcinoma and hepatitis B virus infection. For the CDR3, the DNA is TGTGCCGGCAGTACCCAAAACGGGGCCTACGAGCAGTACTTA. This codes for CAGSTQNGAYEQYL.